This T cell receptor beta chain is from a study of type 1 regulatory T cells. Study summary: An in vitro protocol generated T-allo10, a Tr1-enriched, alloantigen-specific CD4 T cell product.

TCRdb itself ran the reads through MiXCR, one entry per CDR3 protein. The sample lists some 71,000 distinct CDR3 sequences; less than 25% were seen once. Trimming at V came to 0 bases and at J to 6 bases, leaving 10 bases not matched to a gene. This CDR3 has 16 amino acids. Looked up from germline, CDR1 is DFQATT and CDR2 is SNEGSKA (reference sequence). Study findings and constraints: Compared with non-Tr1 cells, Tr1 cells showed a narrower TCR repertoire.

A remark on this clonotype: The antigen remains undetermined.

This TCR was sampled from a human donor in good health. Sequencing was performed on cultured type 1 regulatory T (Tr1) cells, either the whole culture or a sorted fraction (not recorded which). The gene calls are TRBV20-1 and TRBJ2-2; the match to TRBD1 covers 7 bases. The CDR3 DNA is TGCAGTGCTAGAGATCGGACAGGTGGGAGAGCCGGGGAGCTGTTTTTT. This translates into CSARDRTGGRAGELFF.